This T cell receptor beta chain stems from a study of OX40 agonist ivuxolimab in advanced cancers. Turning to the overall study: Ivuxolimab was a fully human IgG2 agonistic monoclonal antibody targeting the costimulatory receptor OX40 (CD134). Intravenous ivuxolimab was administered to patients every 2 weeks at six dose levels: 0.01, 0.1, 0.3, 1.5, 3 and 10 mg/kg. Among the 50 to 55 dose-escalation patients, around 19 had hepatocellular carcinoma, around 15 melanoma, 9 renal cell carcinoma and 9 head and neck cancer. A male proportion of around 80% and a mean age of 60 years, ranging from 23 to 79, were recorded for the dose-escalation cohort. Patients were allowed to have had prior anti-PD-1, anti-PD-L1 or anti-CTLA-4 therapy, and around two fifths of the dose-escalation patients had been treated with checkpoint inhibitors. Partial responses occurred in three dose-escalation patients: two with cutaneous melanoma and one with hepatocellular carcinoma. Peripheral TCRbeta sequencing was intended to test whether TCR sequence diversity was altered and clonal T-cell expansion was caused by ivuxolimab. The paper reports the monotherapy dose-escalation portion (N of about 50 patients) of the phase I ivuxolimab trial.

The CDR3, from cysteine to phenylalanine, totals 16 residues. Of all the DNA, just the CDR3 is kept, 48 bases in frame from base 1. Trimming removed 4 bases from V and 1 base from J; the gene matches leave 6 bases unexplained. The germline V gene specifies SGHAT as CDR1 and FQNNGV as CDR2. General findings and caveats noted by the study authors: Low levels of normalized T-cell clonal expansion were also seen in some patients who did not respond. After ivuxolimab, CD8+ T cells had more expanded clones than CD4+ T cells on average. In partial responders in the 0.1-3.0 mg/kg groups, normalized peripheral clonal expansion was found to be among the lowest, especially among CD8+ T cells. Antigen specificity was not determined for the clonally expanded peripheral T cells. Clonal expansion of both CD4+ and CD8+ blood T cells was observed from baseline to week 6 at doses 0.1 to 3.0 mg/kg.

In regard to this clone: No antigen is known for it. Base qualities are missing; no much larger clone stands one base away.

Patients with autoimmune disease history or receiving systemic immunosuppression were excluded from the trial. In every dose cohort, peripheral blood was drawn for TCR sequencing at baseline, cycle 4 day 1, and cycle 7 day 1. The samples were drawn from a first-in-human, open-label, multicenter phase I dose-escalation trial of ivuxolimab. Adults with locally advanced or metastatic melanoma, renal cell, hepatocellular, or head and neck squamous cell carcinoma were enrolled in the trial. Before TCR sequencing, CD4+ T cells and CD8+ T cells from peripheral blood were sorted into separate populations. Genomic DNA was extracted from sorted cells for sequencing of the TCRbeta CDR3 region. TCRbeta CDR3 regions were sequenced using the immunoSEQ Assay. The clones in this table, taken by TCRdb from immuneACCESS, are in-frame only. Not every clone is retained; where verified, under half of the shortfall comes from an unresolved V gene, and the cause of the rest is unknown. This sample lists 45,000 to 65,000 clones; around 82% were detected once. The top ten hold over 3% of the sample.

This receptor was obtained from an adult with an advanced solid tumor such as melanoma, head and neck, liver or kidney cancer. The source was CD4+ or CD8+ T cells sorted from blood, collected in a trial of the OX40 agonist ivuxolimab. The chain is made from TRBV11-2 and TRBJ2-1; 8 central nucleotides agree with TRBD2. CDR3 loop: CASSSLAGRSYNEQFF. The DNA sequence reads TGTGCCAGCAGCTCCTTAGCGGGAAGATCCTACAATGAGCAGTTCTTC.